There are a few counts of the clone carrying this TCR beta chain. The J segment lost 8 bases and the V segment lost 6 bases, leaving 9 bases of the junction unmatched. This CDR3 has 14 residues. Per germline, CDR1 SNHLY and CDR2 FYNNEI. The data were taken from a study of cytomegalovirus exposure and HLA in healthy donors. PCR employed 60 Vbeta and 13 Jbeta primers. Sequencing was performed with immunoSEQ multiplex PCR; in TCRdb, only in-frame clones are kept and a portion is missing. Among 150,000 to 200,000 clones, approximately 67% were seen once, and the ten largest hold roughly 4.1%. This chain connects TRBV2 to TRBJ1-5; 8 positions agree with TRBD1. The TCR sequence derives from a woman between 18 and 29 years old in good health and CMV-seropositive. Sequenced sample: PBMCs. CDR3 sequence: CASRGQVNEEPQHF. CDR3 DNA sequence: TGTGCCAGCAGGGGACAGGTTAACGAAGAGCCCCAGCATTTT.